This is a list of T cell receptor beta chains from one sample in a study of CD4 T cell repertoires in COVID-19. Measured with immunoSEQ multiplex PCR; TCRdb has only the in-frame clones, and not every one. The repertoire holds approximately 75,000 clones, with roughly four fifths as singletons. The sequencing here drew on CD4+ T cells from peripheral blood, taken after recovery from COVID-19. These receptors all stem from a human donor who had COVID-19. Each CDR3 is given with its conserved first and last residue. The order of the fields is clone size, V gene, D gene, J gene, CDR3 protein, CDR3 DNA. D genes are given only for firm matches. A row's size may be missing; if present it is once, few, many or a size class.

NA	TRBV7-2	NA	TRBJ1-1	CASSLRMGGGEAFF	TGTGCCAGCAGCTTACGTATGGGGGGGGGTGAAGCTTTCTTT
few	TRBV3-1/TRBV3-2	NA	TRBJ2-7	CASSQDRGRYHEQYF	TGTGCCAGCAGCCAAGATAGGGGCCGCTACCACGAGCAGTACTTC
NA	TRBV3-1/TRBV3-2	NA	TRBJ1-1	CASSQDLIGRMNTEAFF	TGTGCCAGCAGCCAAGATCTAATAGGACGGATGAACACTGAAGCTTTCTTT
NA	TRBV27	TRBD2	TRBJ2-7	CASSLSGGVVAGRHEQYF	TGTGCCAGCAGTTTATCCGGAGGCGTGGTAGCGGGACGTCACGAGCAGTACTTC
NA	TRBV7-2	NA	TRBJ2-1	CASSSAAGANNEQFF	TGTGCCAGCAGCTCTGCGGCGGGGGCCAACAATGAGCAGTTCTTC
NA	TRBV5-1	NA	TRBJ1-2	CASSLEDNGYTF	TGCGCCAGCAGCTTGGAGGATAATGGCTACACCTTC
NA	TRBV21-1	NA	TRBJ2-1	CASSNPGLAFLYNEQFF	TGTGCCAGCAGCAATCCGGGACTAGCGTTCCTTTACAATGAGCAGTTCTTC
NA	TRBV5-4	TRBD1	TRBJ2-3	CASSPPAPGGGDTQYF	TGTGCCAGCAGTCCCCCGGCCCCAGGGGGCGGAGATACGCAGTATTTT
NA	TRBV9	NA	TRBJ1-4	CASSVYDSHNEKLFF	TGTGCCAGCAGCGTATACGACAGCCATAATGAAAAACTGTTTTTT
NA	TRBV7-3	TRBD1	TRBJ2-5	CASSPGTAPLVGETQYF	TGTGCCAGCAGCCCCGGGACAGCCCCACTGGTAGGGGAGACCCAGTACTTC
NA	TRBV6-5	NA	TRBJ1-1	CASSTGRNTEAFF	TGTGCCAGCAGTACAGGGAGGAACACTGAAGCTTTCTTT
NA	TRBV5-4	TRBD2	TRBJ2-2	CASSKKRGGTGELFF	TGTGCCAGCAGCAAAAAGCGGGGGGGCACCGGGGAGCTGTTTTTT
NA	TRBV30	NA	TRBJ1-2	CAWSVNRVGGYTF	TGTGCCTGGAGTGTAAACCGAGTTGGTGGCTACACCTTC
NA	TRBV27	NA	TRBJ1-4	CASSLIGEKLFF	TGTGCCAGCAGTCTTATAGGGGAAAAACTGTTTTTT
NA	TRBV19	NA	TRBJ2-3	CASSRRGLYTDTQYF	TGTGCCAGTAGTAGAAGAGGACTTTACACAGATACGCAGTATTTT
NA	TRBV5-5	TRBD1	TRBJ2-1	CASSTLTGGPTSEQFF	TGTGCCAGCAGCACTTTAACAGGGGGACCCACCTCCGAGCAGTTCTTC
NA	TRBV6-6	NA	TRBJ1-5	CASSYGGNPSNQPQHF	TGTGCCAGCAGTTACGGGGGTAATCCTAGCAATCAGCCCCAGCATTTT
NA	TRBV11-2	NA	TRBJ2-3	CASRRPATDTQYF	TGTGCCAGCAGGCGCCCCGCCACAGATACGCAGTATTTT
NA	TRBV15	TRBD1	TRBJ2-1	CATSRAQGARYNEQFF	TGTGCCACCAGCAGGGCACAGGGGGCGCGGTACAATGAGCAGTTCTTC
NA	TRBV2	NA	TRBJ2-2	CASSVLRTGELFF	TGTGCCAGCAGTGTTTTGCGGACCGGGGAGCTGTTTTTT
NA	TRBV29-1	NA	TRBJ1-3	CSVGSASGNTIYF	TGCAGCGTTGGTTCCGCATCTGGAAACACCATATATTTT
few	TRBV10-3	NA	TRBJ1-3	CAISEGLGPGNTIYF	TGTGCCATCAGTGAGGGGCTTGGCCCTGGAAACACCATATATTTT
NA	TRBV27	NA	TRBJ1-1	CASSRGASEAFF	TGTGCCAGCAGTCGGGGGGCCTCTGAAGCTTTCTTT
once	TRBV6-1	NA	TRBJ2-7	CASSEPPGFRQYF	TGTGCCAGCAGTGAACCTCCCGGGTTTCGGCAGTACTTC
few	TRBV6-1	NA	TRBJ1-5	CASSAKGLTSFSNQPQHF	TGTGCCAGCAGTGCTAAAGGGTTAACCTCGTTTAGCAATCAGCCCCAGCATTTT
NA	TRBV3-1/TRBV3-2	NA	TRBJ2-1	CASSQRGGGLYNEQFF	TGTGCCAGCAGCCAACGTGGGGGGGGGCTCTACAATGAGCAGTTCTTC
NA	TRBV3-1/TRBV3-2	NA	TRBJ2-2	CASSRLEGTGELFF	TGTGCCAGCAGCCGACTAGAGGGAACGGGGGAGCTGTTTTTT
NA	TRBV2	NA	TRBJ2-1	CASSRDINEQFF	TGTGCCAGCAGTAGGGACATCAATGAGCAGTTCTTC
NA	TRBV9	NA	TRBJ1-2	CASSVGGTGYGYTF	TGTGCCAGCAGCGTAGGAGGAACAGGGTATGGCTACACCTTC
NA	TRBV20-1	NA	TRBJ2-2	CSASSPLGTGELFF	TGCAGTGCTAGTAGTCCGCTAGGGACCGGGGAGCTGTTTTTT
NA	TRBV19	TRBD2	TRBJ2-5	CASGSQGLQETQYF	TGTGCCAGCGGGAGCCAGGGACTACAAGAGACCCAGTACTTC
NA	TRBV29-1	NA	TRBJ2-5	CSAGRGQETQYF	TGCAGCGCCGGACGGGGGCAAGAGACCCAGTACTTC
NA	TRBV19	TRBD1	TRBJ1-2	CASSLQGLYGYTF	TGTGCCAGTAGTTTACAGGGGTTATATGGCTACACCTTC
NA	TRBV11-2	NA	TRBJ1-5	CASSLAAGTDQPQHF	TGTGCCAGCAGCTTAGCGGCAGGGACTGATCAGCCCCAGCATTTT
NA	TRBV7-2	NA	TRBJ1-3	CASSTNPGRTGNTIYF	TGTGCCAGCAGCACCAATCCGGGGCGGACTGGAAACACCATATATTTT
NA	TRBV13	NA	TRBJ1-1	CASSLGVYTEAFF	TGTGCCAGCAGCTTAGGGGTGTACACTGAAGCTTTCTTT
few	TRBV10-1	TRBD1	TRBJ1-1	CASSESLLGGNTEAFF	TGCGCCAGCAGTGAGTCATTATTAGGGGGCAACACTGAAGCTTTCTTT
NA	TRBV5-1	NA	TRBJ2-1	CASSWGPGGNEQFF	TGCGCCAGCAGCTGGGGCCCCGGGGGCAATGAGCAGTTCTTC
NA	TRBV3-1/TRBV3-2	NA	TRBJ2-7	CASSQRGGSYEQYF	TGTGCCAGCAGCCAAAGGGGCGGCTCCTACGAGCAGTACTTC
NA	TRBV6-5	TRBD1	TRBJ1-2	CASRNRGGYTF	TGTGCCAGCCGAAACAGGGGTGGCTACACCTTC
once	TRBV6-2/TRBV6-3	TRBD1	TRBJ1-2	CASSLDPIQGYNYGYTF	TGTGCCAGCAGTTTAGACCCGATACAGGGGTATAACTATGGCTACACCTTC
few	TRBV7-9	NA	TRBJ1-2	CASSLQGSDYGYTF	TGTGCCAGCAGCTTACAGGGGTCTGACTATGGCTACACCTTC
NA	TRBV5-1	NA	TRBJ2-3	CASSVREPTSTDTQYF	TGCGCCAGCAGCGTACGGGAGCCCACTAGCACAGATACGCAGTATTTT
few	TRBV5-6	NA	TRBJ1-6	CASSTGGSYNSPLHF	TGTGCCAGCAGCACCGGGGGCTCCTATAATTCACCCCTCCACTTT
NA	TRBV5-6	NA	TRBJ2-1	CASSPDGGSNEQFF	TGTGCCAGCAGCCCGGACGGGGGTTCTAATGAGCAGTTCTTC
NA	TRBV7-2	NA	TRBJ2-5	CASSIDALRRVGVETQYF	TGTGCCAGCAGCATCGACGCTCTCAGACGGGTGGGCGTGGAGACCCAGTACTTC
NA	TRBV2	NA	TRBJ2-2	CASTGGIGELFF	TGTGCCAGCACGGGCGGGATCGGGGAGCTGTTTTTT
NA	TRBV28	NA	TRBJ2-5	CASSLPGWVGETQYF	TGTGCCAGCAGTCTCCCCGGATGGGTGGGGGAGACCCAGTACTTC
NA	TRBV3-1/TRBV3-2	NA	TRBJ2-3	CASSQRSTDTQYF	TGTGCCAGCAGCCAACGGAGCACAGATACGCAGTATTTT
NA	TRBV24-1	NA	TRBJ2-3	CATREGRSTDTQYF	TGTGCCACCCGAGAGGGCAGAAGCACAGATACGCAGTATTTT
NA	TRBV7-2	NA	TRBJ2-1	CASSLGEDLEQFF	TGTGCCAGCAGCTTAGGTGAAGATCTGGAGCAGTTCTTC
NA	TRBV10-3	NA	TRBJ2-2	CAITSGAAGRELFF	TGTGCCATCACCTCCGGCGCCGCGGGCCGGGAGCTGTTTTTT
NA	TRBV18	NA	TRBJ1-2	CASSPETGQNYGYTF	TGTGCCAGCTCACCCGAAACGGGACAAAACTATGGCTACACCTTC
once	TRBV3-1/TRBV3-2	NA	TRBJ1-3	CASRASGNTIYF	TGTGCCAGCAGGGCCTCTGGAAACACCATATATTTT